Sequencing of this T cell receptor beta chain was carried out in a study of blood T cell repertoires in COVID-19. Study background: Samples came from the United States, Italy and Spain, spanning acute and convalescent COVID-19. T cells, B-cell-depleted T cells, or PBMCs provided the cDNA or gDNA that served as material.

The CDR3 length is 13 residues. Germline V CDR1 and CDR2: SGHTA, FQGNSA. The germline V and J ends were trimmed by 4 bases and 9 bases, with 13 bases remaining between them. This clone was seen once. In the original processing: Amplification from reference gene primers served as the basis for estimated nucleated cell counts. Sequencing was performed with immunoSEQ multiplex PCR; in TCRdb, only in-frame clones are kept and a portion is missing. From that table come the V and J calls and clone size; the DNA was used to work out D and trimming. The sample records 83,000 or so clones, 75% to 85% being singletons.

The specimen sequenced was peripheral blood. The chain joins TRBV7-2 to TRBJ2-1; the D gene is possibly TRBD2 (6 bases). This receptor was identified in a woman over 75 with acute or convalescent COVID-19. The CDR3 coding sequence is TGTGCCAGCAGCTGGTCGGAGGGGTCTGAGCAGTTCTTC. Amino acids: CASSWSEGSEQFF.